The sequence of this T cell receptor (beta chain) was determined in a study of cytomegalovirus exposure and HLA in healthy donors. This PCR relied on a set of 60 Vbeta primers and 13 Jbeta primers. Using immunoSEQ multiplex PCR, the repertoire was profiled, and TCRdb retains in-frame clones only, with some absent. The sample records 100,000 or so clones, approximately 11% being singletons. Trimming took 6 bases from V and 1 from J; bases not matched to a gene: 7. CDR3 length: 16 residues. The germline V gene has CDR1 SNHLY and CDR2 FYNNEI. Sequenced: PBMCs. The genes are TRBV2 and TRBJ1-2; 11 nucleotides match TRBD1. The receptor was isolated from a man aged 40-49 years in good health and CMV-seropositive. For the CDR3, the DNA is TGTGCCAGCAGGTACTCCGGGACAGGGGGTAACTATGGCTACACCTTC. It yields the protein CASRYSGTGGNYGYTF.